Shown below are 24 T cell receptor beta chains from a single sample sequenced in a study of blood T cells in healthy people across ages. A second about 7 to 12 cycle PCR used barcoded and J-beta primers. A single record per CDR3 protein comes from TCRdb applying MiXCR to the 5' RACE reads. The sample carries just over 1 million distinct CDR3 sequences, under 45% recorded once. Material for sequencing was blood. The receptors shown here come from a woman aged 60-70 years in good health.

The V call is TRBV7-3, the J call TRBJ2-4; the D gene is possibly TRBD2 (5 bases). Germline CDR1 reads SGHTA; CDR2 reads FQGTGA. CDR3 length: 18 amino acids. V gave up 1 base and J gave up 7 bases, with 23 bases separating them. In DNA, the CDR3 is TGTGCCAGCAGCTTAAAACCTCTCGACTATTTAGCCAGGAACATTCAGTACTTC. Its translation: CASSLKPLDYLARNIQYF.

The sample holds a few counts of this clonotype. CDR3 nucleotide sequence: TGTGCCAGCAGTGACGCGGGGCAGGGACTCTCTGGGGCCAACGTCCTGACTTTC. It encodes CASSDAGQGLSGANVLTF. The J gene is TRBJ2-6, the V gene TRBV25-1; weak D call: TRBD2 (6 bases). The germline V gene encodes CDR1 MGHDK and CDR2 SYGVNS. This CDR3 has 18 residues. The V end was cut by 3 bases, the J end by 0 bases, with 15 bases between.

V usage is TRBV19 and J usage is TRBJ2-1; D is possibly TRBD2 (6 bases). Germline-derived CDR1 and CDR2 are LNHDA and SQIVND (reference sequence). The CDR3 is 13 residues long. The V end lost 3 bases, the J end lost 9 bases, and 12 bases lay between the germline ends. CDR3 loop: CASSIFGSGEQFF. The CDR3 DNA reads TGTGCCAGTAGTATTTTCGGGAGCGGTGAGCAGTTCTTC.

V usage is TRBV7-3 and J usage is TRBJ2-1, with 8 nucleotides matching TRBD1. This CDR3 contains 14 residues. Germline values: CDR1 SGHTA, CDR2 FQGTGA. The V segment lost 5 bases and the J segment 10 bases; nucleotides outside the gene matches: 10. The CDR3 DNA follows: TGTGCCAGCAGCCCCGGACAGGGTTCCTACGAGCAGTTCTTC. Amino acid sequence: CASSPGQGSYEQFF. Full variable domain (remainder filled in from reference TRBV7-3 and TRBJ2-1): GAGVSQTPSNKVTEKGKYVELRCDPISGHTALYWYRQSLGQGPEFLIYFQGTGAADDSGLPNDRFFAVRPEGSVSTLKIQRTERGDSAVYLCASSPGQGSYEQFFGPGTRLTVL.

The rearrangement joins TRBV12-3 or TRBV12-4 to TRBJ1-2; 8 nucleotides line up with TRBD1. J lost 13 bases, V lost 7 bases, and 11 bases had no gene match. There are 12 residues in the CDR3. CDR3 amino acids: CASTLGRTGFTF. Here the CDR3 DNA reads TGTGCCAGCACCCTAGGGAGGACAGGGTTCACCTTC.

This clonotype has only a few counts. The chain carries TRBV6-5 and TRBJ2-1; D may correspond to TRBD1 or TRBD2 (5 bases each). This CDR3 is built from 13 residues. Deletions cut 0 bases from V and 6 bases from J, with 6 bases between. The germline V gene has CDR1 MNHEY and CDR2 SVGAGI. In DNA, the CDR3 is TGTGCCAGCAGTTACTCCGGGGCCAATGAGCAGTTCTTC. Residues: CASSYSGANEQFF.

The V gene is TRBV29-1, the J gene TRBJ2-1, with 8 bases lining up with TRBD2. This CDR3 has 15 residues. CDR1 and CDR2 (germline): SQVTM, ANQGSEA. After removal of 4 bases from V and 6 bases from J, the junction contained 11 bases not matched to a gene. CDR3 loop: CSVVVAGGKINEQFF. CDR3 DNA sequence: TGCAGCGTTGTTGTGGCGGGAGGCAAAATCAATGAGCAGTTCTTC.

This clonotype was picked up a small number of times. This chain joins TRBV25-1 and TRBJ2-4; tentatively, D is TRBD1 (5 bases). Germline lookup yields CDR1 MGHDK and CDR2 SYGVNS. CDR3 length equals 15 residues. V was clipped by 4 bases and J by 1 base, with 11 bases between them. In DNA, the CDR3 is TGTGCCAGCAGTGGGGGCAGCTTTGCCAAAAACATTCAGTACTTC. Encoded protein: CASSGGSFAKNIQYF. The full variable domain, rest sourced from reference TRBV25-1 and TRBJ2-4, is EADIYQTPRYLVIGTGKKITLECSQTMGHDKMYWYQQDPGMELHLIHYSYGVNSTEKGDLSSESTVSRIRTEHFPLTLESARPSHTSQYLCASSGGSFAKNIQYFGAGTRLSVL.

The chain joins TRBV28 to TRBJ2-1; 10 bases map to TRBD2. Germline V CDR1 and CDR2: MDHEN, SYDVKM. Trimming cost V 11 bases and J 6 bases; bases outside gene matches: 10. The CDR3 is 14 amino acids. CDR3 coding DNA: TGTGCCGTTCAAGCGGGAGGGCCCCCCAATGAGCAGTTCTTC. This translates into CAVQAGGPPNEQFF.

The chain joins TRBV27 to TRBJ2-4; 15 nucleotides line up with TRBD2. The J call is uncertain, as TRBJ2-5 better fits the DNA end. CDR1 and CDR2 from the germline V gene are MNHEY and SMNVEV (reference sequence). The CDR3 contains 18 residues. CDR3 loop: CASSLSGTSGRHQETQYF. CDR3 DNA sequence: TGTGCCAGCAGTCTCTCCGGGACTAGCGGGAGGCACCAAGAGACCCAGTACTTC.

The chain combines TRBV12-3 or TRBV12-4 with TRBJ2-7; D possibly corresponds to TRBD2 (6 bases). This CDR3 is built from 14 residues. V was cut by 5 bases and J by 2 bases, with 13 bases left in between. The CDR3 nucleotides are TGTGCCAGCAGTGAGCGGGCGGGCACCTACGAGCAGTACTTC. Its translation: CASSERAGTYEQYF.

This clonotype was seen a handful of times. This chain joins TRBV25-1 and TRBJ1-5; the match to TRBD1 covers 8 bases. CDR1 and CDR2 from the germline V gene are MGHDK and SYGVNS. The V gene end was trimmed by 4 bases and the J gene end by 1 base; junction bases not matched to a gene: 0. The CDR3 sequence is 14 residues long. CDR3 sequence (DNA): TGTGCCAGCAGTGGGACAGGGAGCAATCAGCCCCAGCATTTT. Protein product: CASSGTGSNQPQHF.

This clonotype was seen a handful of times. This sequence joins TRBV15 and TRBJ2-1, with TRBD2 identical over 10 bases. V was pared by 0 bases and J by 8 bases, with 1 base of the junction left unmatched. This CDR3 comprises 14 residues. Germline V gene sequence: CDR1 LNHNV, CDR2 YYDKDF (reference sequence). The CDR3 nucleotides read TGTGCCACCAGCAGAGAGCTAGCGGGAGATGAGCAGTTCTTC. Translation: CATSRELAGDEQFF.

This clonotype was found a few times. The J gene is TRBJ2-3, the V gene TRBV20-1; unclear D gene. V was pared by 0 bases and J by 0 bases, with 4 bases between. Germline-derived CDR1 and CDR2 are DFQATT and SNEGSKA (reference sequence). The CDR3 has 13 residues. The CDR3 is CSAREASTDTQYF. The CDR3 nucleotides read TGCAGTGCTAGAGAGGCTAGCACAGATACGCAGTATTTT.

V gene TRBV18 combines with J gene TRBJ2-5; 7 nucleotides agree with TRBD2. Germline V lookup: CDR1 KGHSH, CDR2 LQKENI. The CDR3 is 20 residues long. V gave up 0 bases and J gave up 11 bases; unmatched junction bases: 27. CDR3 sequence (DNA): TGTGCCAGCTCACCACCCAATGCTATAGGACTAGTCAGCGACTACAATCAGCAGTACTTC. Translated, it gives CASSPPNAIGLVSDYNQQYF.

The V call is TRBV9, the J call TRBJ1-2, with D maybe TRBD1 (5 bases). This CDR3 is 14 amino acids long. With 0 bases removed from V and 3 bases from J, the gap between germline ends came to 9 bases. The germline V gene has CDR1 SGDLS and CDR2 YYNGEE. In DNA, the CDR3 is TGTGCCAGCAGCGTAGGTGGGGCAGACTATGGCTACACCTTC. As protein: CASSVGGADYGYTF. Using reference TRBV9 and TRBJ1-2 for the parts outside the CDR3, the full variable domain is DSGVTQTPKHLITATGQRVTLRCSPRSGDLSVYWYQQSLDQGLQFLIQYYNGEERAKGNILERFSAQQFPDLHSELNLSSLELGDSALYFCASSVGGADYGYTFGSGTRLTVV.

This rearrangement joins TRBV6-6 to TRBJ2-5, with 9 nucleotides matching TRBD2. The J call could be wrong; TRBJ2-7 is a better fit for the DNA end. Germline V lookup: CDR1 MNHNY, CDR2 SVGAGI (reference sequence). This CDR3 comprises 14 residues. This chain's CDR3 is CASRAGTSTREQYF. DNA for the CDR3: TGTGCCAGCAGAGCCGGGACTAGCACTCGCGAGCAGTACTTC.

This chain uses TRBV5-1 with TRBJ2-4, with D maybe TRBD2 (5 bases). The ends were cut back, 4 bases at V and 13 bases at J, with 18 bases in the middle. This CDR3 is 13 amino acids long. CDR1 SGHRS and CDR2 YFSETQ come from the germline V gene. As DNA, the CDR3 is TGCGCCAGCAGCAGAGGACCCTACGGGGAGCAGTACTTC. Amino acid sequence: CASSRGPYGEQYF.

The chain has TRBV27 and TRBJ2-5, with D possibly TRBD1 on 6 matching bases. Trimming took off 5 bases at V and 7 bases at J, with 14 bases between the two ends. The germline CDR1 and CDR2 sequences are MNHEY and SMNVEV (reference sequence). The CDR3 extends over 13 amino acids. Written as DNA, the CDR3 is TGTGCCAGCAGTGTAACAGGGTATGGGACCCAGTACTTC. This encodes CASSVTGYGTQYF.

About this clonotype: Sequence at one end of the junction differs from germline and may be a read error. The J gene is TRBJ2-1, the V gene TRBV20-1; D possibly corresponds to TRBD2 (6 bases). CDR3 length: 14 amino acids. Per the germline V gene, CDR1 is DFQATT and CDR2 is SNEGSKA (reference sequence). The CDR3 DNA follows: TGCAATGCTAGACACCTAGCGAGAAACAATGAGCAGTTCTTC. Its translation: CNARHLARNNEQFF.

The genes are TRBV27 and TRBJ2-7; 9 bases map to TRBD2. V was clipped by 3 bases and J by 6 bases; unmatched bases: 6. This CDR3 spans 14 amino acids. Germline V lookup: CDR1 MNHEY, CDR2 SMNVEV (reference sequence). CDR3 in amino acids: CASSLQPSGTEQYF. DNA for the CDR3: TGTGCCAGCAGTTTGCAGCCTAGCGGGACCGAGCAGTACTTC.

The chain combines TRBV6-2 or TRBV6-3 with TRBJ2-3; 7 bases fit TRBD1. The J segment lost 5 bases and the V segment lost 7 bases, leaving 9 bases of the junction unmatched. Germline CDR1 is MNHEY and CDR2 is SVGEGT. The CDR3 totals 14 residues. In DNA form, the CDR3 reads TGTGCCAGCACTCGGGACAGTAAAGGAGATACGCAGTATTTT. Residues: CASTRDSKGDTQYF.

V is TRBV4-1 and J is TRBJ2-5, with 13 bases matching TRBD2. V was pared by 4 bases and J by 11 bases, with 25 bases of the junction left unmatched. This CDR3 spans 20 amino acids. The germline CDR1 and CDR2 sequences are MGHRA and YSYEKL. Written as DNA, the CDR3 is TGCGCCAGCAGCCTGAGACATGGACTAGCGGGAGCCAAGTCCCACAATGAGCAGTACTTC. Amino acids: CASSLRHGLAGAKSHNEQYF.

Only a few counts were recorded for this clonotype. The chain has TRBV9 and TRBJ2-6; 8 bases align to TRBD1. V trimming: 2 bases; J trimming: 2 bases; junction bases outside the gene matches: 6. Germline V gene sequence: CDR1 SGDLS, CDR2 YYNGEE. CDR3 length: 17 amino acids. DNA of the CDR3: TGTGCCAGCAGCGTTGGACAGGGTCATCCTGGGGCCAACGTCCTGACTTTC. Its translation: CASSVGQGHPGANVLTF.